This entry features one TCR beta chain sequence. Its target is unknown. Quantitative 5'-RACE with molecular barcodes generated TCR beta libraries. TCRdb itself ran the 5' RACE reads through MiXCR, one entry per CDR3 protein. Among about 540,000 distinct CDR3 sequences listed, 12% were seen once. The sample comes from a study of CD8 T cells in ankylosing spondylitis. Unmatched junction bases numbered 16, after V lost 5 bases and J lost 2 bases. Germline CDR1 LNHDA, CDR2 SQIVND (reference sequence). This CDR3 has 19 amino acids. The study, taken as a whole, reports: There was a TCR beta motif, made of several highly homologous variants, that appeared characteristic of ankylosing spondylitis blood. Matched synovial fluid from ankylosing spondylitis patients was reported to be enriched for disease-linked clones. A CD8+ phenotype characterized the disease-linked clones, which were relatively rare in peripheral blood.

Sequenced input: blood, either unsorted or a sorted T cell fraction (not recorded which). The gene calls are TRBV19 and TRBJ2-1, with 9 bases fitting TRBD2. The TCR sequence derives from a male donor with ankylosing spondylitis. The CDR3 DNA reads as TGTGCCAGTAGTCCCCAGGGGTTGGCTAGCGGGACCGCCTACAATGAGCAGTTCTTC. It yields the protein CASSPQGLASGTAYNEQFF.